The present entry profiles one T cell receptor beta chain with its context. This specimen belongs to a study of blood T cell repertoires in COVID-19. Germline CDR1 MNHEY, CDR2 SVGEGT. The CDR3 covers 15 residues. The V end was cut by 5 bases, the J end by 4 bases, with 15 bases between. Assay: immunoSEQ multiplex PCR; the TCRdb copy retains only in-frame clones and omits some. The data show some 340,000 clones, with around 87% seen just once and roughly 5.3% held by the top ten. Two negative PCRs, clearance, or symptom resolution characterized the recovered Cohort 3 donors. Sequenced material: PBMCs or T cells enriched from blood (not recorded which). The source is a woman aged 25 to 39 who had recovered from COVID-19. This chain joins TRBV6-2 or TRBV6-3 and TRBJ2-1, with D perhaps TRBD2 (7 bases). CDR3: CASSHGGGRYNEQFF. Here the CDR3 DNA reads TGTGCCAGCAGTCACGGCGGGGGCCGTTACAATGAGCAGTTCTTC.